The rows below give T cell receptor beta chains drawn from one sample of a study of cytomegalovirus exposure and HLA in healthy donors. Using immunoSEQ multiplex PCR, the repertoire was profiled, and TCRdb retains in-frame clones only, with some absent. The table shows around 160,000 clones, with roughly 80% occurring only once. Sequences were obtained from PBMCs. These receptors were obtained from a woman in her forties in good health and CMV-seropositive. The CDR3 runs from the conserved cysteine through the conserved F or W. Each record gives: D gene, CDR3 length, J gene, V gene, clone size, CDR3 protein, CDR3 DNA. A D gene is named only where the DNA matches it firmly. Clone size, where shown, is once, few, many, or a class for clones that have expanded.

>TRBD2|14|TRBJ2-7|TRBV13|once
CASSPGLAGAEQYF
TGTGCCAGCAGCCCCGGACTAGCGGGTGCGGAGCAGTACTTC
>TRBD2|14|TRBJ2-7|TRBV7-9|-
CASSLNLAAYEQYF
TGTGCCAGCAGCTTAAACCTAGCGGCATACGAGCAGTACTTC
>-|14|TRBJ2-2|TRBV5-1|-
CASSLGGGAGELFF
TGCGCCAGCAGCTTGGGCGGGGGCGCCGGGGAGCTGTTTTTT
>-|12|TRBJ2-7|TRBV2|-
CASSELSVEQYF
TGTGCCAGCAGTGAATTGTCCGTAGAGCAGTACTTC
>-|13|TRBJ2-7|TRBV6-6|-
CASSYGEIYEQYF
TGTGCCAGCAGTTACGGAGAAATTTACGAGCAGTACTTC
>TRBD1|13|TRBJ1-2|TRBV5-6|-
CASSSTGNYGYTF
TGTGCCAGCAGCTCGACAGGGAACTATGGCTACACCTTC
>-|14|TRBJ2-1|TRBV6-5|-
CATNRGGTYNEQFF
TGTGCCACAAACAGGGGAGGCACCTACAATGAGCAGTTCTTC
>-|14|TRBJ1-1|TRBV5-1|-
CASSLETVNTEAFF
TGCGCCAGCAGCTTGGAGACAGTGAACACTGAAGCTTTCTTT
>-|16|TRBJ1-2|TRBV6-1|-
CASSESVAQPGYGYTF
TGTGCCAGCAGTGAATCTGTAGCCCAACCGGGGTATGGCTACACCTTC
>-|14|TRBJ1-6|TRBV19|-
CASRRSSYNSPLHF
TGTGCCAGTAGGCGAAGCTCCTATAATTCACCCCTCCACTTT
>TRBD1|15|TRBJ2-1|TRBV6-5|-
CASSYAGTGGNEQFF
TGTGCCAGCAGTTACGCCGGGACAGGGGGCAATGAGCAGTTCTTC
>-|16|TRBJ2-1|TRBV10-2|few
CASSGPDSRSYNEQFF
TGCGCCAGCAGTGGCCCAGACAGTCGCTCCTACAATGAGCAGTTCTTC
>TRBD1|17|TRBJ1-6|TRBV18|-
CASSPNRQGLVNSPLHF
TGTGCCAGCTCACCGAACCGACAGGGGCTGGTGAATTCACCCCTCCACTTT
>TRBD1|14|TRBJ1-1|TRBV6-6|-
CASTAGQGPTEAFF
TGTGCCAGCACCGCCGGACAGGGTCCGACTGAAGCTTTCTTT
>-|15|TRBJ2-3|TRBV30|-
CAWSLLRGFTDTQYF
TGTGCCTGGAGTTTGCTGCGAGGGTTTACAGATACGCAGTATTTT
>-|15|TRBJ2-3|TRBV6-5|few
CASSYGGYPTDTQYF
TGTGCCAGCAGTTACGGGGGCTACCCCACAGATACGCAGTATTTT
>TRBD1|14|TRBJ2-7|TRBV5-1|once
CASSTSTGAYEQYF
TGCGCCAGCAGCACCTCTACAGGGGCCTACGAGCAGTACTTC
>-|14|TRBJ1-6|TRBV6-5|-
CASSGEGGNSPLHF
TGTGCCAGCAGTGGGGAGGGGGGAAATTCACCCCTCCACTTT
>-|13|TRBJ2-5|TRBV6-4|-
CASSRPYQETQYF
TGTGCCAGCTCTAGGCCGTACCAAGAGACCCAGTACTTC
>-|14|TRBJ1-6|TRBV2|-
CASRTDLYNSPLHF
TGTGCCAGCAGGACAGATCTTTATAATTCACCCCTCCACTTT
>TRBD2|15|TRBJ2-7|TRBV18|once
CASSPPAGGTYEQYF
TGTGCCAGCTCACCACCGGCGGGGGGGACTTACGAGCAGTACTTC
>-|15|TRBJ2-3|TRBV7-3|-
CASSFNGAAGDTQYF
TGTGCCAGCAGCTTTAACGGGGCCGCGGGGGATACGCAGTATTTT
>-|11|TRBJ2-7|TRBV5-6|-
CASSLAYEQYF
TGTGCCAGCAGCTTGGCCTACGAGCAGTACTTC
>TRBD2|16|TRBJ2-1|TRBV5-1|-
CASSSAAGGNYNEQFF
TGCGCCAGCAGCTCAGCAGCGGGGGGCAATTACAATGAGCAGTTCTTC
>TRBD2|15|TRBJ2-2|TRBV28|-
CASSSAASGAGELFF
TGTGCCAGCAGTTCGGCGGCTAGCGGTGCCGGGGAGCTGTTTTTT
>-|13|TRBJ2-2|TRBV10-3|-
CAISEGVSGELFF
TGTGCCATCAGTGAGGGAGTGTCCGGGGAGCTGTTTTTT
>-|15|TRBJ2-7|TRBV7-3|-
CASSPMPGVSYEQYF
TGTGCCAGCAGCCCAATGCCGGGGGTTTCCTACGAGCAGTACTTC
>-|13|TRBJ2-3|TRBV5-1|-
CASSPDRGVGLYF
TGCGCCAGCAGCCCTGATCGAGGGGTGGGACTGTATTTT
>-|14|TRBJ1-3|TRBV7-9|few
CASSTRDTGNTIYF
TGTGCCAGCAGCACCCGGGACACTGGAAACACCATATATTTT
>-|18|TRBJ2-1|TRBV21-1|-
CASSKEDRAVHNCNEQFF
TGTGCCAGCAGCAAAGAGGACAGGGCCGTGCATAACTGCAATGAGCAGTTCTTC
>TRBD1|15|TRBJ2-7|TRBV4-2|-
CASSLSDRVEDEQYF
TGTGCCAGCAGCCTCTCTGACAGGGTGGAGGACGAGCAGTACTTC
>TRBD1|14|TRBJ2-1|TRBV28|-
CASCTTSRGNEQFF
TGTGCCAGCTGCACGACTTCCAGGGGGAATGAGCAGTTCTTC
>-|14|TRBJ1-2|TRBV28|-
CASSLWEGLYGYTF
TGTGCCAGCAGTTTATGGGAGGGGCTTTATGGCTACACCTTC
>-|15|TRBJ2-3|TRBV9|-
CASSTAGRLLDTQYF
TGTGCCAGCAGTACCGCGGGGAGGTTGTTAGATACGCAGTATTTT
>TRBD1|14|TRBJ1-2|TRBV6-5|-
CASRVQGLDYGYTF
TGTGCCAGCAGAGTACAGGGGCTGGACTATGGCTACACCTTC
>-|15|TRBJ2-7|TRBV5-1|-
CASSLGEGVSYEQYF
TGCGCCAGCAGCTTGGGTGAGGGGGTTTCCTACGAGCAGTACTTC
>TRBD1|14|TRBJ1-1|TRBV4-1|-
CASTTGTGNTEAFF
TGCGCCAGCACCACCGGGACAGGTAACACTGAAGCTTTCTTT
>TRBD2|16|TRBJ2-3|TRBV6-1|-
CASSGGLAGSTDTQYF
TGTGCCAGCAGTGGGGGACTAGCGGGGAGCACAGATACGCAGTATTTT
>TRBD1|14|TRBJ1-3|TRBV23-1|-
CARYTGTGRNTIYF
TGCGCCCGTTACACCGGGACAGGGCGTAACACCATATATTTT